Following are 12 T cell receptor beta chains from one sample sequenced in a study of blood T cell repertoires in COVID-19. The method was immunoSEQ multiplex PCR; TCRdb's version includes in-frame clones alone and lacks a portion of them. This sample has a few hundred thousand clones; 88% occur once, and the top ten carry approximately 1.2%. The sequenced sample consisted of PBMCs or T cells enriched from blood (not recorded which). The origin of the receptors is a woman under 30 who had recovered from COVID-19.

The J gene is TRBJ2-2, the V gene TRBV30; 7 bases are shared with TRBD1. Germline-derived CDR1 and CDR2 are GTSNPN and SVGIG (reference sequence). V was pared by 3 bases and J by 5 bases, with 6 bases of the junction left unmatched. The CDR3 covers 14 residues. CDR3 DNA: TGTGCCTGGAGGACAGGGATCGGAACCGGGGAGCTGTTTTTT. Residues: CAWRTGIGTGELFF. Full variable domain (missing parts from reference TRBV30 and TRBJ2-2): SQTIHQWPATLVQPVGSPLSLECTVEGTSNPNLYWYRQAAGRGLQLLFYSVGIGQISSEVPQNLSASRPQDRQFILSSKKLLLSDSGFYLCAWRTGIGTGELFFGEGSRLTVL.

The chain recombines TRBV6-5 with TRBJ1-4; the D gene is possibly TRBD1 (6 bases). The CDR3 is 14 residues long. With 5 bases removed from V and 5 bases from J, the gap between germline ends came to 12 bases. The V gene's germline CDR1 is MNHEY and CDR2 SVGAGI. The CDR3 protein is CASSTGLRNEKLFF. The DNA for the CDR3 is TGTGCCAGCAGTACAGGGCTTAGGAATGAAAAACTGTTTTTT.

The genes are TRBV10-1 and TRBJ2-1, with a tentative D call TRBD2 (6 bases). The V gene lost 4 bases and the J gene lost 0 bases, with 10 bases spanning the gap. The CDR3 is made up of 15 amino acids. Germline-derived CDR1 and CDR2 are WNHNN and SYGVQD (reference sequence). The CDR3 DNA reads TGCGCCAGCAGTGCGGAGGGTAGCTCCTACAATGAGCAGTTCTTC. Protein: CASSAEGSSYNEQFF.

This rearrangement joins TRBV7-8 to TRBJ1-5; TRBD1 aligns across 12 bases. The CDR3 extends over 17 amino acids. Germline V CDR1 and CDR2: SGHVS, FQNEAQ. J was trimmed by 4 bases and V by 1 base; bases with no gene match: 5. DNA of the CDR3: TGTGCCAGCAGCTTAGAGGGACAGGGGGCGAGTAATCAGCCCCAGCATTTT. It encodes CASSLEGQGASNQPQHF.

The V gene is TRBV29-1, the J gene TRBJ2-2, with TRBD1 identical over 7 bases. V shed 7 bases and J 6 bases; nucleotides not matched to a gene: 14. The CDR3 spans 15 residues. Germline CDR1 reads SQVTM; CDR2 reads ANQGSEA. The CDR3, as DNA: TGCAGCGAACCGACAGGGCGCGGAGTGGCCGGGGAGCTGTTTTTT. Translating gives CSEPTGRGVAGELFF.

The rearrangement uses TRBV6-4 and TRBJ1-5; 9 nucleotides line up with TRBD1. CDR1 is MRHNA, CDR2 SNTAGT, per germline. This CDR3 spans 15 amino acids. V lost 2 bases to trimming and J lost 6 bases; unmatched junction nucleotides: 5. The CDR3 is CASSDLPGQGQPQHF. The CDR3 bases are TGTGCCAGCAGTGACCTTCCGGGACAGGGTCAGCCCCAGCATTTT.

The J gene is TRBJ1-2, the V gene TRBV6-6; 9 nucleotides line up with TRBD1. Trimming took 5 bases from V and 2 from J; bases not matched to a gene: 9. The CDR3 is 16 amino acids. Germline lookup yields CDR1 MNHNY and CDR2 SVGAGI (reference sequence). CDR3 DNA sequence: TGTGCCAGCAGTCCCCTTACAGGGGGCGAGAACTATGGCTACACCTTC. This encodes CASSPLTGGENYGYTF.

This clone has a single count. The genes are TRBV6-5 and TRBJ2-7; 7 bases line up with TRBD1. V lost 6 bases and J lost 5; bases outside the gene matches: 13. Per the germline V gene, CDR1 is MNHEY and CDR2 is SVGAGI. The CDR3 extends over 15 amino acids. Here the CDR3 reads CASRLLDRAPNEQYF. CDR3 nucleotide sequence: TGTGCCAGCAGACTACTCGACAGGGCCCCCAACGAGCAGTACTTC.

The chain recombines TRBV5-5 with TRBJ1-1; 7 positions agree with TRBD1. With 5 bases clipped from V and 3 bases from J, the junction kept 10 bases outside the gene matches. CDR3 size: 15 residues. Germline CDR1 reads SGHKS; CDR2 reads YYEKEE (reference sequence). The CDR3 spells CASSAGQWYDTEAFF. In nucleotides, the CDR3 is TGTGCCAGCAGTGCGGGACAGTGGTATGACACTGAAGCTTTCTTT.

The chain is built from TRBV5-4 and TRBJ2-5, with 7 bases that match TRBD1. The CDR3 loop spans 18 amino acids. Germline-derived CDR1 and CDR2 are SGHNT and YYREEE (reference sequence). The trim removed 1 base at V and 5 bases at J, leaving 17 bases unmatched. The CDR3, as DNA: TGTGCCAGCAGCTTGTCGGTAATAGGGGGCCGCTTTGGGGAGACCCAGTACTTC. As protein: CASSLSVIGGRFGETQYF.

The chain couples TRBV5-5 to TRBJ1-2; a possible D gene is TRBD1 (5 bases). V dropped 0 bases and J dropped 1 base, with 13 bases sitting between them. The germline V gene has CDR1 SGHKS and CDR2 YYEKEE (reference sequence). This CDR3 is built from 16 residues. CDR3 sequence reads: CASSLVVPDSNYGYTF. In DNA, the CDR3 is TGTGCCAGCAGCTTGGTGGTACCAGACAGTAACTATGGCTACACCTTC.

The chain is built from TRBV7-2 and TRBJ1-6; 9 nucleotides match TRBD1. V lost 5 bases, J lost 0 bases, and 11 bases stayed unmatched. The CDR3 runs to 19 residues. From germline, CDR1 is SGHTA and CDR2 FQGNSA. CDR3 loop: CASSIIAGTGISYNSPLHF. The CDR3, as DNA: TGTGCCAGCAGCATCATCGCCGGGACAGGGATCTCCTATAATTCACCCCTCCACTTT.